The clone carrying this T cell receptor beta chain was seen many times. Its target is not known. The sample originates from a study of regulatory T cells in long-lasting Graves disease. Arm-PCR of CDR3 regions and iRepertoire HTBI primers were used to build TCR beta libraries. Each CDR3 protein is one row after TCRdb ran MiXCR on the multiplex PCR reads. Of roughly 400,000 distinct CDR3 sequences in the sample, 21% were seen once. The V gene's germline CDR1 is SGDLS and CDR2 YYNGEE. V dropped 0 bases and J dropped 4 bases, with 11 bases sitting between them. CDR3 length equals 14 residues. Time point here: persistent/refractory GD, antithyroid drugs over 5 years with positive TRAb. From PBMCs, RNA was extracted and then used to make the TCR library. One endocrinology department in Xi'an, China, was where patients came from. Broader study findings: Under persistent disease, TRBV28, TRBJ1-2 and TRBJ2-5 were used preferentially. Limited sample numbers may have lowered accuracy.

The origin of this receptor is a female donor with Graves disease. The sequencing here drew on peripheral blood mononuclear cells (PBMCs), taken when the disease was refractory, from a patient treated with antithyroid drugs. The J gene is TRBJ2-7, the V gene TRBV9; tentative D call: TRBD2 (6 bases). The CDR3 DNA reads TGTGCCAGCAGCGTAGGTCAGGGAGGATACGAGCAGTACTTC. It specifies CASSVGQGGYEQYF.